These 9 T cell receptor beta chains came from one sample sequenced in a study of technical replicates of blood from a handful of donors. Data came from immunoSEQ multiplex PCR; TCRdb stores just in-frame clones and leaves some out. The sample consists of about 83,000 clones, roughly 96% of them appearing once. The sequencing sample was made of T cells isolated from PBMCs. The receptors were sampled from a human donor in good health.

This chain joins TRBV7-9 and TRBJ1-2, with D hard to call. Germline V gene lookup returns CDR1 SEHNR and CDR2 FQNEAQ (reference sequence). Trimming took 6 bases from V and 4 from J, leaving 15 bases between them. CDR3 length: 14 residues. This CDR3 reads CASRSEGTSYGYTF. Here the CDR3 DNA reads TGTGCCAGCAGGAGCGAGGGTACGAGCTATGGCTACACCTTC.

The chain combines TRBV4-2 with TRBJ2-1; D perhaps matches TRBD2 (5 bases). CDR3 size: 15 residues. Deletions cut 0 bases from V and 9 bases from J, with 15 bases between. The germline V gene has CDR1 LGHNA and CDR2 YNFKEQ. CDR3 protein: CASSQEEAVLGEQFF. In nucleotides, the CDR3 is TGTGCCAGCAGCCAAGAGGAAGCGGTGCTGGGTGAGCAGTTCTTC.

The rearrangement links TRBV10-3 to TRBJ2-1; 13 bases fit TRBD2. From germline, CDR1 is ENHRY and CDR2 SYGVKD. The CDR3 totals 13 residues. J lost 8 bases, V lost 10 bases, and 5 bases had no gene match. The CDR3 nucleotides are TGTGCCACCGGGACTAGCGGGACGCATGAGCAGTTCTTC. Its translation: CATGTSGTHEQFF.

In its sample, this clone was seen once. The V call is TRBV20-1, the J call TRBJ2-7; 9 nucleotides line up with TRBD1. Germline V CDR1 and CDR2: DFQATT, SNEGSKA (reference sequence). Unmatched junction bases numbered 3, after V lost 7 bases and J lost 5 bases. CDR3 size: 11 residues. The CDR3 sequence is CSVDRGNEQYF. For the CDR3, the DNA is TGCAGTGTAGACAGGGGGAACGAGCAGTACTTC.

V usage is TRBV4-1 and J usage is TRBJ1-1; TRBD1 matches at 7 bases. The J segment lost 2 bases and the V segment lost 1 base, leaving 7 bases of the junction unmatched. CDR1 MGHRA and CDR2 YSYEKL come from the germline V gene. The CDR3 covers 16 residues. For the CDR3, the DNA is TGCGCCAGCAGCCAAGTTTCTACAGGGGTAAACACTGAAGCTTTCTTT. Encoded protein: CASSQVSTGVNTEAFF.

The V call is TRBV27, the J call TRBJ1-5; no firm D call. Germline V gene sequence: CDR1 MNHEY, CDR2 SMNVEV (reference sequence). The CDR3 has 14 amino acids. Trimming shortened V by 2 bases and J by 2 bases, and 7 bases separated the two germline ends. The CDR3 spells CASSLGPGNQPQHF. The CDR3 nucleotides read TGTGCCAGCAGTTTAGGGCCAGGCAATCAGCCCCAGCATTTT.

Written as DNA, the CDR3 is TGTGCCAGTAGTAAGGGACTAGCCGGGAGGGTTTACAATGAGCAGTTCTTC. It specifies CASSKGLAGRVYNEQFF. The chain recombines TRBV19 with TRBJ2-1; 9 bases are a match to TRBD2. The J segment lost 4 bases and the V segment lost 4 bases, leaving 11 bases of the junction unmatched. The CDR3 is 17 residues long. The germline CDR1 and CDR2 sequences are LNHDA and SQIVND (reference sequence).

The rearrangement uses TRBV5-1 and TRBJ2-1; TRBD2 aligns across 9 bases. Germline V gene lookup returns CDR1 SGHRS and CDR2 YFSETQ. The J segment lost 10 bases and the V segment lost 1 base, leaving 3 bases of the junction unmatched. The CDR3 sequence is 13 residues long. This CDR3 is CASSLYLAGEQFF. Here the CDR3 DNA reads TGCGCCAGCAGCTTGTATCTAGCGGGAGAGCAGTTCTTC.

The rearrangement uses TRBV4-1 and TRBJ2-6; D may be TRBD2 (6 bases). CDR3 length equals 16 residues. Deletions cut 8 bases from V and 3 bases from J, with 17 bases between. The germline gives CDR1 MGHRA, CDR2 YSYEKL. CDR3 protein: CASARGGFLGANVLTF. CDR3 in DNA: TGCGCCAGCGCCAGAGGAGGGTTTCTTGGGGCCAACGTCCTGACTTTC.